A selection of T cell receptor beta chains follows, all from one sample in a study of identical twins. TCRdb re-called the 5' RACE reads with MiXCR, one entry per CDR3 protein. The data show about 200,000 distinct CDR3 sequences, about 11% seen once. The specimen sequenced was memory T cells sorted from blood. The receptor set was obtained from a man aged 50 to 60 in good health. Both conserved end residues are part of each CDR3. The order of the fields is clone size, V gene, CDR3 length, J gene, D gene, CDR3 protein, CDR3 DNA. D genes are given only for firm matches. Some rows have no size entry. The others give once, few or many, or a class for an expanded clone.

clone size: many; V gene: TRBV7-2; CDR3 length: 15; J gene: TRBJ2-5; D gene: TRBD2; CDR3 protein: CASSFGPGLVETQYF; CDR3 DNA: TGTGCCAGCAGCTTCGGACCGGGACTAGTGGAGACCCAGTACTTC
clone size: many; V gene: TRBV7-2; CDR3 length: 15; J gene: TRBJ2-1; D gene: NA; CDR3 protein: CASSLEGGEYNEQFF; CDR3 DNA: TGTGCCAGCAGCTTAGAGGGGGGGGAGTACAATGAGCAGTTCTTC
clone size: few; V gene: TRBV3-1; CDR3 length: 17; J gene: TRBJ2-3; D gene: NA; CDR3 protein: CASSRGSMGGYTDTQYF; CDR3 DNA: TGTGCCAGCAGCCGGGGGTCAATGGGGGGCTACACAGATACGCAGTATTTT
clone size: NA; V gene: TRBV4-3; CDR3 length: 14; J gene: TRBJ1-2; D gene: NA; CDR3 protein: CASSQGTRRDGYTF; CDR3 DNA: TGCGCCAGCAGCCAAGGGACGCGACGCGATGGCTACACCTTC
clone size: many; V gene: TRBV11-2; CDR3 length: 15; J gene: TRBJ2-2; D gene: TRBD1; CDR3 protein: CASSLTGPNTGELFF; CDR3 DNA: TGTGCCAGCAGCCTGACAGGGCCTAACACCGGGGAGCTGTTTTTT
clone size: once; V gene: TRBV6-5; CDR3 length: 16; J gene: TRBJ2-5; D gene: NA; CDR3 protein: CASSYWATGIRETQYF; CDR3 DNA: TGTGCCAGCAGTTATTGGGCAACAGGGATTCGGGAGACCCAGTACTTC
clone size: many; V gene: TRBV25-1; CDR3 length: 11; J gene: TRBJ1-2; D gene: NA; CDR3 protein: CASSHGSGYTF; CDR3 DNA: TGTGCCAGCAGTCACGGGTCTGGCTACACCTTC
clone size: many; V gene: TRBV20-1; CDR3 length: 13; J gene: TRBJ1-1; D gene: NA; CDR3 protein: CSASSTQVTEAFF; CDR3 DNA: TGCAGTGCCTCCTCGACCCAGGTCACTGAAGCTTTCTTT
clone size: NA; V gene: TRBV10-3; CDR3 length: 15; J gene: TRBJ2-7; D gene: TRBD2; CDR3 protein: CATQNGLAGVSEQYF; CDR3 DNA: TGTGCCACCCAGAACGGACTAGCGGGAGTCTCCGAGCAGTACTTC
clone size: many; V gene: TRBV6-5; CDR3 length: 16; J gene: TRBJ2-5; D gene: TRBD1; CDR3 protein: CASSSPYRGYQETQYF; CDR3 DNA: TGTGCCAGCAGTTCCCCCTACAGGGGGTACCAAGAGACCCAGTACTTC
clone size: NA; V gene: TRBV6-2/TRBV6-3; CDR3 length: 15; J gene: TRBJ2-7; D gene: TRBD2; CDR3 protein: CASSQYLAGPYEQYF; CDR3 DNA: TGTGCCAGCAGCCAGTACCTAGCGGGTCCCTACGAGCAGTACTTC
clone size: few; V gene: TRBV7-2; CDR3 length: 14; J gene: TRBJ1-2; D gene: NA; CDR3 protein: CASSPRREYDGYTF; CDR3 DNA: TGTGCCAGCAGCCCCCGCCGGGAGTACGATGGCTACACCTTC
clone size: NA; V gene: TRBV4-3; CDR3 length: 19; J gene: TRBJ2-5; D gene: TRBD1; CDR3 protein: CASSYAGTGGGSPQETQYF; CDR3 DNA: TGCGCCAGCAGCTACGCCGGGACAGGGGGCGGATCGCCCCAAGAGACCCAGTACTTC
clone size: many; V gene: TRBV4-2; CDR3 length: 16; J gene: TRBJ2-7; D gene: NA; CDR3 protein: CASSQDSTRVFYEQYF; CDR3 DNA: TGTGCCAGCAGCCAAGATTCGACCAGGGTGTTCTACGAGCAGTACTTC
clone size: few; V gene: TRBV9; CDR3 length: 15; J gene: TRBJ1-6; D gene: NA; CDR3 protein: CASSVETAPNSPLHF; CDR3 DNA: TGTGCCAGCAGCGTAGAGACAGCCCCTAATTCACCCCTCCACTTT
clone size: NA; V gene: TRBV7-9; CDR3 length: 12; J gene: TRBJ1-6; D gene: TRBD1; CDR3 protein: CASSPGGSPLHF; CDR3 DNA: TGTGCCAGCAGCCCAGGGGGATCACCCCTCCACTTT
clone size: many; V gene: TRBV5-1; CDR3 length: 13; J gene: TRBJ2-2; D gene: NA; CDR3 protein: CASSLTGAGELFF; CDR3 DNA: TGCGCCAGCAGCTTGACGGGGGCCGGGGAGCTGTTTTTT
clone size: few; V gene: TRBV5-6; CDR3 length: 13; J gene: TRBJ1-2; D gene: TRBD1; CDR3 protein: CASSVGTGHGYTF; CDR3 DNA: TGTGCCAGCAGCGTAGGGACAGGGCATGGCTACACCTTC
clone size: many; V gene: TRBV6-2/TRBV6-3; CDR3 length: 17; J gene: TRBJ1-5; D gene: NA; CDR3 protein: CASSYVLDPVGDQPQHF; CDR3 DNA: TGTGCCAGCAGTTACGTGTTGGATCCTGTGGGGGACCAGCCCCAGCATTTT
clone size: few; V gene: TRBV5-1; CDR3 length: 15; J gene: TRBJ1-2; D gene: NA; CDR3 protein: CASSLVLGAPTGYTF; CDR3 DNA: TGCGCCAGCAGCTTGGTTTTGGGGGCCCCCACGGGCTACACCTTC
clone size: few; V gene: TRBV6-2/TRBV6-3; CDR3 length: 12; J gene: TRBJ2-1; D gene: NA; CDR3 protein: CASSRTGYEQFF; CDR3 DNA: TGTGCCAGCAGCCGTACAGGGTATGAGCAGTTCTTC
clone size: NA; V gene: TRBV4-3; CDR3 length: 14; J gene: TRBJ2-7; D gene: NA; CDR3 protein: CASSQQTSSYEQYF; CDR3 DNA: TGCGCCAGCAGCCAACAGACTAGCTCCTACGAGCAGTACTTC
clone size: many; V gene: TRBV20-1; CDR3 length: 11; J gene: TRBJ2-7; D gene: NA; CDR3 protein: CSVRGGYEQYF; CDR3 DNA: TGCAGTGTAAGAGGGGGCTACGAGCAGTACTTC
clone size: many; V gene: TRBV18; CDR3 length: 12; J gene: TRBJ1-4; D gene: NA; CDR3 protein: CASSRQTEKLFF; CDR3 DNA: TGTGCCAGCTCACGTCAGACTGAAAAACTGTTTTTT
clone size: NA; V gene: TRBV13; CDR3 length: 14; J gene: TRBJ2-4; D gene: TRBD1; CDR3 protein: CASSMGQGFDIQYF; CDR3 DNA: TGTGCCAGCAGCATGGGACAGGGATTCGACATTCAGTACTTC
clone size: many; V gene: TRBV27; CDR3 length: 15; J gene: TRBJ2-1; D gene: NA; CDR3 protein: CASSTNRGRGVEQFF; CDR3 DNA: TGTGCCAGCAGTACAAACCGAGGCAGGGGTGTTGAGCAGTTCTTC
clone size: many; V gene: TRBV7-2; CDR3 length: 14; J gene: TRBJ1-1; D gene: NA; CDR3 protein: CATAWGGVNTEAFF; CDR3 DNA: TGTGCCACCGCGTGGGGGGGAGTTAACACTGAAGCTTTCTTT
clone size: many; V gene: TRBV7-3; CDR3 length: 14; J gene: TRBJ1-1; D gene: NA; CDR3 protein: CASSLNREGTEAFF; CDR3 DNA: TGTGCCAGCAGCTTAAACAGGGAGGGAACTGAAGCTTTCTTT
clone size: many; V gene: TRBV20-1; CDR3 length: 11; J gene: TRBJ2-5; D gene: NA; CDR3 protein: CSARERRAQYF; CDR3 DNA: TGCAGTGCTAGAGAGAGAAGGGCCCAGTACTTC
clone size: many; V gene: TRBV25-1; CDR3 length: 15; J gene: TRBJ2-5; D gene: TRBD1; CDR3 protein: CASSEPGTGLETQYF; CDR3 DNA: TGTGCCAGCAGTGAACCAGGGACAGGGCTAGAGACCCAGTACTTC
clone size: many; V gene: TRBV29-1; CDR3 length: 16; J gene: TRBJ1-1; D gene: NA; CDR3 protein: CSVEAGRRGGWVEAFF; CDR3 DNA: TGCAGCGTTGAAGCTGGACGCCGAGGAGGGTGGGTTGAAGCTTTCTTT
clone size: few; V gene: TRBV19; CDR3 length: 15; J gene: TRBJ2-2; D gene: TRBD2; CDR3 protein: CASRAGGTNTGELFF; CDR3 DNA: TGTGCCAGTAGGGCGGGGGGAACGAACACCGGGGAGCTGTTTTTT
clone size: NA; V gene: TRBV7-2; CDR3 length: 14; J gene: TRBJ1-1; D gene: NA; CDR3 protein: CASRPYREGGEAFF; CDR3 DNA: TGTGCCAGCAGGCCGTACAGGGAAGGCGGTGAAGCTTTCTTT
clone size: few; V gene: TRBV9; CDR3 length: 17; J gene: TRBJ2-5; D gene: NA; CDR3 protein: CASSAFIGRGPGETQYF; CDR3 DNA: TGTGCCAGCAGCGCTTTTATTGGTAGAGGGCCTGGGGAGACCCAGTACTTC
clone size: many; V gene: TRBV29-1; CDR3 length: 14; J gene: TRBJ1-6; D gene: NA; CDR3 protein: CSVGGSSYNSPLHF; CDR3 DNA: TGCAGCGTTGGCGGCAGCTCCTATAATTCACCCCTCCACTTT
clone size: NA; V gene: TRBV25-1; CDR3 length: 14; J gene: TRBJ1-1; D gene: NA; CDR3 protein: CASRPQWGGPEAFF; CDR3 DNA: TGTGCCAGCAGACCCCAGTGGGGGGGACCTGAAGCTTTCTTT
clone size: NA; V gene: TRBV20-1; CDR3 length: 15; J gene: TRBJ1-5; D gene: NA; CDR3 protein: CSAPQRGGGNQPQHF; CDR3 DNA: TGCAGTGCGCCTCAAAGAGGGGGAGGCAATCAGCCCCAGCATTTT
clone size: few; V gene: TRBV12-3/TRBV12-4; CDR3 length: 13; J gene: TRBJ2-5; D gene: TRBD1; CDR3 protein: CASRYRGAETQYF; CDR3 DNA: TGTGCCAGCAGGTACAGGGGAGCGGAGACCCAGTACTTC
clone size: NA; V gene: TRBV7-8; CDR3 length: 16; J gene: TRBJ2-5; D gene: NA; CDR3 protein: CASSPRRVRGFEIQYF; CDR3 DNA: TGTGCCAGCAGCCCCCGTCGGGTCAGGGGTTTCGAGATCCAGTACTTC
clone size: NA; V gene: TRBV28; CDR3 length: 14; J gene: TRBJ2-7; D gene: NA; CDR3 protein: CASVTPGRTYEQYF; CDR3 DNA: TGTGCCAGCGTTACCCCGGGACGGACCTACGAGCAGTACTTC
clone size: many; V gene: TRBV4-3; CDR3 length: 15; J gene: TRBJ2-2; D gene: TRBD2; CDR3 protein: CASSPGGGGTGELFF; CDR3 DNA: TGCGCCAGCAGCCCCGGTGGGGGGGGAACCGGGGAGCTGTTTTTT
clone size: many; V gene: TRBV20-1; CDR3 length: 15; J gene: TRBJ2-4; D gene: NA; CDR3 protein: CSAPTHGAHKNIQYF; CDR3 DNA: TGCAGTGCTCCTACCCATGGGGCGCACAAAAACATTCAGTACTTC
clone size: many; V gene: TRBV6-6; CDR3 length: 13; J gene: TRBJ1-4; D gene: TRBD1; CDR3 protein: CATMDRDNEKLFF; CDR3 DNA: TGTGCCACTATGGACAGGGATAATGAAAAACTGTTTTTT
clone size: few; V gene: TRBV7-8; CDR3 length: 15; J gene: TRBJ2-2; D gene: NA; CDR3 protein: CASSLRQAATGELFF; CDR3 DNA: TGTGCCAGCAGCCTGCGACAGGCTGCCACCGGGGAGCTGTTTTTT
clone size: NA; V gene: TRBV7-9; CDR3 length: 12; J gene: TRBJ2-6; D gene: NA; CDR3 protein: CASGLGANVLTF; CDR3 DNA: TGTGCCAGCGGGCTTGGCGCCAACGTCCTGACTTTC
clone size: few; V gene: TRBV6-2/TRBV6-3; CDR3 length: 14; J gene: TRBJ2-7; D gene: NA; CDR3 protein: CASSYSGTVYEQYF; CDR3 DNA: TGTGCCAGCAGTTACTCAGGGACTGTATACGAGCAGTACTTC